This entry describes one TCR beta chain. The data are from a study of blood T cell repertoires in COVID-19. The CDR3 has 15 amino acids. Germline assignment: CDR1 SGHVS and CDR2 FNYEAQ. The V and J ends lost 5 bases and 9 bases, in that order; junction bases with no gene match: 12. TCRdb's copy holds only in-frame clones and misses some; the assay was immunoSEQ multiplex PCR. The sample carries approximately 10,000 clones, approximately 85% recorded once. This TCR derives from a man in his fifties or sixties with active COVID-19. This chain uses TRBV7-6 with TRBJ1-2; 10 bases match TRBD1. Sequenced: peripheral blood. The CDR3 DNA follows: TGTGCCAGCAGCGCCTACGGACAGGGGGGAGTAAGCTACACCTTC. Encoded protein: CASSAYGQGGVSYTF.